This passage covers 24 T cell receptor beta chains from one sample sequenced in a study of blood T cell repertoires in COVID-19. The protocol was immunoSEQ multiplex PCR, while the TCRdb copy is restricted to in-frame clones and leaves out a portion. This table holds 150,000 to 200,000 clones, around 91% found once. Sequencing used PBMCs or T cells enriched from blood (not recorded which). Receptor source: a woman between 18 and 30 years old who had recovered from COVID-19.

The table lists this clone with a few counts. The V gene is TRBV29-1, the J gene TRBJ2-7, with D maybe TRBD2 (6 bases). V gave up 0 bases and J gave up 6 bases, with 9 bases separating them. Germline CDR1 and CDR2: SQVTM and ANQGSEA. The CDR3 extends over 12 amino acids. The chain's CDR3 is CSVEERDGEQYF. The CDR3 nucleotides are TGCAGCGTTGAAGAGCGGGATGGCGAGCAGTACTTC.

The table lists this clone with a few counts. V is TRBV28 and J is TRBJ1-5; D is unclear. Germline V CDR1 and CDR2: MDHEN, SYDVKM. V lost 5 bases to trimming and J lost 5 bases, with 7 bases between them. The CDR3 is made up of 12 amino acids. This CDR3 reads CASSPGYQPQHF. For the CDR3, the DNA is TGTGCCAGCAGTCCAGGTTATCAGCCCCAGCATTTT. Full variable domain (outside the CDR3, taken from reference TRBV28 and TRBJ1-5): DVKVTQSSRYLVKRTGEKVFLECVQDMDHENMFWYRQDPGLGLRLIYFSYDVKMKEKGDIPEGYSVSREKKERFSLILESASTNQTSMYLCASSPGYQPQHFGDGTRLSIL.

The CDR3 here is CASSEEQGRQYSRANVLTF. The DNA of the CDR3 is TGTGCCAGCAGCGAAGAACAGGGGCGCCAATACTCAAGAGCCAACGTCCTGACTTTC. The gene calls are TRBV9 and TRBJ2-6, with 7 bases aligning to TRBD1. Germline V CDR1 and CDR2: SGDLS, YYNGEE. J gave up 7 bases and V 3 bases, and 19 bases lay outside the gene matches. The CDR3 has 19 amino acids.

This chain connects TRBV9 to TRBJ1-3, with TRBD1 as a possible D gene (6 bases). CDR3 length: 18 amino acids. In germline, CDR1 is SGDLS, CDR2 YYNGEE. The germline V and J ends were trimmed by 0 bases and 1 base, with 17 bases remaining between them. For the CDR3, the DNA is TGTGCCAGCAGCGTAGGCGTGGGGGGGGCCGAATCTGGAAACACCATATATTTT. Translated: CASSVGVGGAESGNTIYF. The variable domain in full, completed from reference TRBV9 and TRBJ1-3, reads DSGVTQTPKHLITATGQRVTLRCSPRSGDLSVYWYQQSLDQGLQFLIQYYNGEERAKGNILERFSAQQFPDLHSELNLSSLELGDSALYFCASSVGVGGAESGNTIYFGEGSWLTVV.

The V gene is TRBV10-3, the J gene TRBJ1-5, with 8 bases aligning to TRBD1. Germline-derived CDR1 and CDR2 are ENHRY and SYGVKD. V gave up 6 bases and J gave up 6 bases; unmatched junction bases: 4. CDR3 length: 13 residues. The CDR3 DNA reads as TGTGCCATCAGGGACAGGGATAGTCAGCCCCAGCATTTT. The encoded protein is CAIRDRDSQPQHF.

The V and J genes are TRBV2 and TRBJ2-2; tentatively, D is TRBD1 (6 bases). The germline V gene has CDR1 SNHLY and CDR2 FYNNEI. This CDR3 has 12 amino acids. The ends were cut back, 10 bases at V and 1 base at J, with 7 bases in the middle. In DNA form, the CDR3 reads TGTGCCACGGGACAGAACACCGGGGAGCTGTTTTTT. Amino acids: CATGQNTGELFF.

The V call is TRBV29-1, the J call TRBJ1-3; D remains ambiguous. V lost 3 bases and J lost 0, with 9 bases in between. Per the germline V gene, CDR1 is SQVTM and CDR2 is ANQGSEA. CDR3 length: 14 residues. The CDR3 is CSVEGGSSGNTIYF. As DNA, the CDR3 is TGCAGCGTTGAGGGTGGGAGCTCTGGAAACACCATATATTTT. The full variable domain, completed using reference TRBV29-1 and TRBJ1-3, is SAVISQKPSRDICQRGTSLTIQCQVDSQVTMMFWYRQQPGQSLTLIATANQGSEATYESGFVIDKFPISRPNLTFSTLTVSNMSPEDSSIYLCSVEGGSSGNTIYFGEGSWLTVV.

This chain links TRBV2 with TRBJ2-2, with 9 positions matching TRBD2. Germline V gives CDR1 SNHLY, CDR2 FYNNEI. Unmatched junction bases numbered 2, after V lost 1 base and J lost 5 bases. The CDR3 is 15 amino acids. The CDR3 DNA reads as TGTGCCAGCAGTGAAGTAGCGGGAGTTACCGGGGAGCTGTTTTTT. It translates to CASSEVAGVTGELFF.

This clone came up once. The rearrangement joins TRBV5-4 to TRBJ2-7; TRBD2 agrees at 8 bases. The J segment lost 5 bases and the V segment lost 4 bases, leaving 20 bases of the junction unmatched. Germline loops: CDR1 SGHNT, CDR2 YYREEE (reference sequence). The CDR3 extends over 18 amino acids. CDR3 coding DNA: TGTGCCAGCAGCGGAACCGGGACTAGTAACCGGCTTTACGACGAGCAGTACTTC. Protein: CASSGTGTSNRLYDEQYF. Filled out from reference TRBV5-4 and TRBJ2-7, the complete variable domain reads ETGVTQSPTHLIKTRGQQVTLRCSSQSGHNTVSWYQQALGQGPQFIFQYYREEENGRGNFPPRFSGLQFPNYSSELNVNALELDDSALYLCASSGTGTSNRLYDEQYFGPGTRLTVT.

This clone was seen just once. The chain combines TRBV7-2 with TRBJ2-7; 8 positions match TRBD2. CDR3 length equals 14 residues. J gave up 4 bases and V 5 bases, and 7 bases lay outside the gene matches. Germline V gene lookup returns CDR1 SGHTA and CDR2 FQGNSA. CDR3 loop: CASSPSGSRYEQYF. DNA for the CDR3: TGTGCCAGCAGCCCGAGCGGGAGTCGGTACGAGCAGTACTTC.

The chain combines TRBV19 with TRBJ2-3; the D gene is possibly TRBD1 (6 bases). V was pared by 2 bases and J by 2 bases, with 11 bases between. This CDR3 region has 15 residues. Looked up from germline, CDR1 is LNHDA and CDR2 is SQIVND (reference sequence). The CDR3 bases are TGTGCCAGTAGTATACGACAGGAACTCACAGATACGCAGTATTTT. It codes for CASSIRQELTDTQYF.

The rearrangement joins TRBV6-5 to TRBJ1-3; a possible D gene is TRBD1 (5 bases). The germline V gene encodes CDR1 MNHEY and CDR2 SVGAGI. CDR3 length equals 14 residues. V lost 5 bases and J 4 bases, leaving 12 bases between the germline ends. The CDR3 bases are TGTGCCAGCAGTCACTTTCGACAGGGAAACACCATATATTTT. Residues: CASSHFRQGNTIYF.

CDR3 coding DNA: TGCAGCGTTGAAGGGGGGGTACTTGGTGGCTACACCTTC. Translated, it gives CSVEGGVLGGYTF. The V call is TRBV29-1, the J call TRBJ1-2; D is perhaps TRBD1 (5 bases). V was cut by 1 base and J by 7 bases, with 13 bases left in between. Germline V gene lookup returns CDR1 SQVTM and CDR2 ANQGSEA. The CDR3 has 13 residues.

The genes are TRBV28 and TRBJ2-3; TRBD2 agrees at 11 bases. There are 16 residues in the CDR3. Per the germline V gene, CDR1 is MDHEN and CDR2 is SYDVKM. The J segment lost 5 bases and the V segment lost 4 bases, leaving 8 bases of the junction unmatched. This CDR3 is CASSSFSGRARDTQYF. As DNA, the CDR3 is TGTGCCAGCAGTTCCTTTAGCGGGAGGGCGAGAGATACGCAGTATTTT.

The CDR3 sequence: CASHGTSRLVNEQFF. The CDR3 DNA follows: TGTGCCAGCCATGGGACTAGCCGACTCGTCAATGAGCAGTTCTTC. The V call is TRBV3-1 (or the pseudogene TRBV3-2), the J call TRBJ2-1; 9 nucleotides align to TRBD2. Trimming cost V 8 bases and J 6 bases; bases outside gene matches: 11. The CDR3 runs to 15 residues. CDR1 LGHDT and CDR2 YNNKEL come from the germline V gene (reference sequence).

The V gene is TRBV7-9, the J gene TRBJ2-7; 9 nucleotides line up with TRBD1. The CDR3 runs to 16 residues. Germline CDR1 is SEHNR and CDR2 is FQNEAQ (reference sequence). Trimming removed 5 bases from V and 3 bases from J; junction bases left unmatched: 11. CDR3 nucleotide sequence: TGTGCCAGCAGCCTAAGACGGGACAGGGCATTCTACGAGCAGTACTTC. Its translation is CASSLRRDRAFYEQYF.

V and J are TRBV27 and TRBJ1-5; 7 bases line up with TRBD1. J lost 5 bases, V lost 6 bases, and 7 bases had no gene match. CDR3 length equals 14 residues. Germline V CDR1 and CDR2: MNHEY, SMNVEV (reference sequence). CDR3 region: CASRPLGGYQPQHF. The CDR3 nucleotides are TGTGCCAGCAGGCCACTAGGGGGCTATCAGCCCCAGCATTTT.

The sample holds one count of this clone. The V call is TRBV19, the J call TRBJ1-4; D perhaps matches TRBD1 (6 bases). V lost 5 bases, J lost 6 bases, and 22 bases lay in between. From germline, CDR1 is LNHDA and CDR2 SQIVND (reference sequence). The CDR3 has 17 residues. This chain's CDR3 is CASSPRAGARRHEKLFF. CDR3 nucleotides: TGTGCCAGTAGTCCCCGAGCAGGGGCCCGTAGGCATGAAAAACTGTTTTTT. The variable domain in full, completed from reference TRBV19 and TRBJ1-4, reads DGGITQSPKYLFRKEGQNVTLSCEQNLNHDAMYWYRQDPGQGLRLIYYSQIVNDFQKGDIAEGYSVSREKKESFPLTVTSAQKNPTAFYLCASSPRAGARRHEKLFFGSGTQLSVL.

The chain has TRBV3-1 (or the pseudogene TRBV3-2) and TRBJ2-1; TRBD2 is a possible D gene (5 bases). Between the trimmed V and J ends, which lost 1 base and 4 bases, there was a span of 11 bases. Germline CDR1 reads LGHDT; CDR2 reads YNNKEL (reference sequence). There are 15 residues in the CDR3. CDR3 loop: CASSQGLASYNEQFF. For the CDR3, the DNA is TGTGCCAGCAGCCAAGGGTTAGCGAGTTACAATGAGCAGTTCTTC.

This clone was seen a single time. The rearrangement uses TRBV18 and TRBJ2-5; D is ambiguous. Germline CDR1 KGHSH, CDR2 LQKENI. The length of the CDR3 is 14 residues. V was trimmed by 0 bases and J by 8 bases, leaving 13 bases between them. CDR3 bases: TGTGCCAGCTCACCACCGAGAAGTCCCGAAACCCAGTACTTC. It encodes CASSPPRSPETQYF. The entire variable domain, with the rest obtained from reference TRBV18 and TRBJ2-5, is as follows: NAGVMQNPRHLVRRRGQEARLRCSPMKGHSHVYWYRQLPEEGLKFMVYLQKENIIDESGMPKERFSAEFPKEGPSILRIQQVVRGDSAAYFCASSPPRSPETQYFGPGTRLLVL.

This sequence joins TRBV5-4 and TRBJ2-7, with D perhaps matching TRBD2 (7 bases). Germline V gene sequence: CDR1 SGHNT, CDR2 YYREEE (reference sequence). This CDR3 is 17 amino acids long. V lost 1 base to trimming and J lost 2 bases, with 19 bases between them. In nucleotides, the CDR3 is TGTGCCAGCAGCTTGTACTGGGGGGGCAGGGGCCCCTACGAGCAGTACTTC. Translating it yields CASSLYWGGRGPYEQYF.

The chain combines TRBV12-3 or TRBV12-4 with TRBJ2-3; 7 positions match TRBD1. CDR3 length: 13 residues. V lost 4 bases to trimming and J lost 4 bases; unmatched junction nucleotides: 2. The CDR3 DNA reads as TGTGCCAGCAGTTCAACAGGGGCAGATACGCAGTATTTT. Translation: CASSSTGADTQYF.

This chain connects TRBV6-4 to TRBJ2-3, with TRBD2 as a possible D gene (5 bases). Per germline, CDR1 MRHNA and CDR2 SNTAGT. V lost 0 bases and J 2 bases, leaving 15 bases between the germline ends. The CDR3 has 17 residues. This CDR3 is CASSDSREGTHTDTQYF. The DNA of the CDR3 is TGTGCCAGCAGTGACTCTCGAGAGGGAACTCACACAGATACGCAGTATTTT.

This clone was counted a single time. J is TRBJ2-5 and V is TRBV27, with a possible D match to TRBD1 (6 bases). Germline assignment: CDR1 MNHEY and CDR2 SMNVEV (reference sequence). Trimming cost V 0 bases and J 1 base, with 9 bases left between them. The CDR3 runs to 15 residues. CDR3 loop: CASSLSSGAQETQYF. CDR3 bases: TGTGCCAGCAGTTTATCCTCAGGGGCCCAAGAGACCCAGTACTTC.